These 24 T cell receptor beta chains were sequenced from one sample in a study of T cell responses to AZD1222 COVID-19 vaccine. Method: immunoSEQ multiplex PCR; TCRdb's copy keeps in-frame clones and lacks some. The data hold 150,000 to 200,000 clones, with roughly 93% observed a single time. The sequenced sample was peripheral blood, obtained on day 0 of AZD1222 vaccination. These receptors were taken from an adult in good health.

The chain uses TRBV30 and TRBJ1-1; tentative D call: TRBD1 (5 bases). Germline lookup yields CDR1 GTSNPN and CDR2 SVGIG (reference sequence). The CDR3 length is 16 residues. V lost 2 bases to trimming and J lost 6 bases, with 22 bases between them. The CDR3 nucleotides are TGTGCCTGGAGTCCGAGGGGTATTTTTACCCCCCCTGAAGCTTTCTTT. It codes for CAWSPRGIFTPPEAFF.

This chain links TRBV7-2 with TRBJ1-4, with D possibly TRBD1 on 5 matching bases. The CDR3 has 15 residues. The germline gives CDR1 SGHTA, CDR2 FQGNSA. V gave up 3 bases and J gave up 8 bases, with 16 bases separating them. The DNA of the CDR3 is TGTGCCAGCAGCTTCCAGGGTAGCCCTACGGAAAAACTGTTTTTT. Translation: CASSFQGSPTEKLFF.

The J gene is TRBJ1-2, the V gene TRBV18, with D possibly being TRBD1 (5 bases). Trimming left V 2 bases short and J 8 bases short, with 15 bases between. In germline, CDR1 is KGHSH, CDR2 LQKENI. There are 14 residues in the CDR3. The DNA for the CDR3 is TGTGCCAGCTCACCAACTACAGGTTCTGGGGGCTACACCTTC. Protein sequence: CASSPTTGSGGYTF.

The chain links TRBV9 to TRBJ1-2, with 7 positions matching TRBD1. CDR1 and CDR2 from the germline V gene are SGDLS and YYNGEE. This CDR3 is 16 amino acids long. Trimming at V came to 3 bases and at J to 6 bases, leaving 14 bases not matched to a gene. The CDR3 loop is CASSASEGAVQDGYTF. CDR3 bases: TGTGCCAGCAGCGCCTCTGAGGGGGCTGTTCAGGATGGCTACACCTTC.

V gene TRBV6-6 combines with J gene TRBJ2-1, with 8 bases lining up with TRBD2. The germline gives CDR1 MNHNY, CDR2 SVGAGI (reference sequence). Unmatched junction bases numbered 7, after V lost 0 bases and J lost 9 bases. The CDR3 has 15 residues. The chain's CDR3 is CASSYSSGGGGEQFF. The DNA of the CDR3 is TGTGCCAGCAGTTACTCGAGCGGGGGAGGCGGTGAGCAGTTCTTC.

A single count supports this clone. The V call is TRBV2, the J call TRBJ1-1, with D perhaps matching TRBD1 (6 bases). The CDR3 covers 15 residues. V lost 7 bases to trimming and J lost 4 bases, with 19 bases between them. From germline, CDR1 is SNHLY and CDR2 FYNNEI. DNA for the CDR3: TGTGCCAGCAACCCACCAGGGGTTTGGTCCACTGAAGCTTTCTTT. Translated: CASNPPGVWSTEAFF.

This sequence joins TRBV4-1 and TRBJ2-5; the D gene is possibly TRBD2 (6 bases). Germline assignment: CDR1 MGHRA and CDR2 YSYEKL. V shed 2 bases and J shed 4 bases, with 8 bases lying between them. The CDR3 runs 13 residues. Written as DNA, the CDR3 is TGCGCCAGCAGCCAACTAGCGATAGAGACCCAGTACTTC. This encodes CASSQLAIETQYF.

The V and J genes are TRBV5-6 and TRBJ2-1; TRBD1 matches 12 bases. The CDR3 spans 15 residues. Trimming took 2 bases from V and 8 from J; bases not matched to a gene: 5. Germline V gives CDR1 SGHDT, CDR2 YYEEEE. CDR3 amino acids: CASSFPGQGAHEQFF. Written as DNA, the CDR3 is TGTGCCAGCAGCTTTCCGGGACAGGGGGCCCATGAGCAGTTCTTC.

V and J are TRBV5-1 and TRBJ2-7, with 9 bases aligning to TRBD2. Per the germline V gene, CDR1 is SGHRS and CDR2 is YFSETQ. This CDR3 region has 15 residues. V was clipped by 4 bases and J by 0 bases; unmatched bases: 5. Here the CDR3 reads CASSISGGLSYEQYF. For the CDR3, the DNA is TGCGCCAGCAGCATCAGCGGGGGGCTCTCCTACGAGCAGTACTTC.

The chain is built from TRBV4-1 and TRBJ1-2; D gene unclear. Germline CDR1 is MGHRA and CDR2 is YSYEKL. CDR3 length equals 15 residues. V gave up 0 bases and J gave up 5 bases, with 13 bases separating them. Written as DNA, the CDR3 is TGCGCCAGCAGCCAAGATTTAGCAGTAATATATGGCTACACCTTC. It encodes CASSQDLAVIYGYTF.

The chain recombines TRBV27 with TRBJ2-5; TRBD2 matches 10 bases. With V trimmed by 6 bases and J by 5 bases, 9 bases remained unmatched. The CDR3 covers 15 residues. Germline V gene sequence: CDR1 MNHEY, CDR2 SMNVEV (reference sequence). Here the CDR3 reads CASSITSGTYETQYF. CDR3 DNA: TGTGCCAGCAGCATTACTAGCGGGACATACGAGACCCAGTACTTC.

Written as DNA, the CDR3 is TGTGCCAGTAGTCTACAGGGGACGGGCACTGAAGCTTTCTTT. Amino acids: CASSLQGTGTEAFF. The V call is TRBV19, the J call TRBJ1-1, with 7 bases fitting TRBD1. Trimming cost V 5 bases and J 4 bases; bases outside gene matches: 7. The CDR3 has 14 amino acids. Germline CDR1 is LNHDA and CDR2 is SQIVND (reference sequence).

This chain connects TRBV2 to TRBJ1-2; maybe TRBD1 (6 bases). This CDR3 has 14 amino acids. The V gene's germline CDR1 is SNHLY and CDR2 FYNNEI. With 1 base removed from V and 4 bases from J, the gap between germline ends came to 10 bases. CDR3: CASSEGTALYGYTF. DNA of the CDR3: TGTGCCAGCAGTGAAGGGACAGCTCTCTATGGCTACACCTTC.

V gene TRBV6-1 combines with J gene TRBJ1-1, with a weak D call TRBD1 (5 bases). Germline V lookup: CDR1 MNHNS, CDR2 SASEGT. This CDR3 has 15 amino acids. Trimming removed 2 bases from V and 0 bases from J, with 10 bases in between. The CDR3 sequence is CASSEYAGMNTEAFF. The DNA of the CDR3 is TGTGCCAGCAGTGAATATGCAGGGATGAACACTGAAGCTTTCTTT.

The genes are TRBV6-5 and TRBJ2-3, with D possibly being TRBD2 (5 bases). V was cut by 8 bases and J by 0 bases, with 6 bases left in between. The CDR3 runs to 12 residues. Germline V gene sequence: CDR1 MNHEY, CDR2 SVGAGI. The CDR3 spells CASRGSTDTQYF. CDR3 nucleotide sequence: TGTGCCAGCCGGGGTAGCACAGATACGCAGTATTTT.

CDR3 residues: CASSPERGTDTQYF. CDR3 bases: TGTGCCAGCAGTCCCGAACGGGGCACAGATACGCAGTATTTT. The chain joins TRBV27 to TRBJ2-3; unclear D gene. The CDR3 sequence is 14 residues long. Deletions cut 5 bases from V and 1 base from J, with 10 bases between. In germline, CDR1 is MNHEY, CDR2 SMNVEV (reference sequence).

The chain employs TRBV7-3 and TRBJ2-2; maybe TRBD1 (6 bases). The germline CDR1 and CDR2 sequences are SGHTA and FQGTGA. Trimming cost V 2 bases and J 0 bases, with 10 bases left between them. CDR3 length equals 16 residues. The CDR3 sequence is CASSLLGASNTGELFF. In DNA, the CDR3 is TGTGCCAGCAGCTTACTGGGGGCCTCGAACACCGGGGAGCTGTTTTTT.

The chain uses TRBV11-2 and TRBJ1-3; no firm D call. CDR1 SGHAT and CDR2 FQNNGV come from the germline V gene. The V end lost 1 base, the J end lost 4 bases, and 11 bases lay between the germline ends. The CDR3 loop spans 15 amino acids. CDR3 DNA: TGTGCCAGCAGCTTAGTCTCTGGCGCAGGAAACACCATATATTTT. It yields the protein CASSLVSGAGNTIYF.

The chain couples TRBV6-2 or TRBV6-3 to TRBJ2-5, with unresolved D. Germline assignment: CDR1 MNHEY and CDR2 SVGEGT. V lost 5 bases and J lost 5, with 12 bases in between. The CDR3 length is 13 residues. In nucleotides, the CDR3 is TGTGCCAGCAGTGAGCTAGGTGCGGAGACCCAGTACTTC. Its protein is CASSELGAETQYF.

The chain carries TRBV5-6 and TRBJ1-6; possible D gene TRBD1, 5 bases. CDR3 length equals 16 residues. Germline CDR1 is SGHDT and CDR2 is YYEEEE. The ends were cut back, 0 bases at V and 4 bases at J, with 11 bases in the middle. The CDR3 bases are TGTGCCAGCAGCTTGGCGGAGGGGTCTTATAATTCACCCCTCCACTTT. Amino acid sequence: CASSLAEGSYNSPLHF.

The CDR3 protein is CASSSGDITDTQYF. CDR3 bases: TGCGCCAGCAGCTCAGGGGACATCACAGATACGCAGTATTTT. V gene TRBV5-1 combines with J gene TRBJ2-3, with D maybe TRBD1 (6 bases). This CDR3 contains 14 residues. Germline CDR1 SGHRS, CDR2 YFSETQ. V was clipped by 3 bases and J by 2 bases, with 10 bases between them.

The V gene is TRBV6-5, the J gene TRBJ1-5; D is ambiguous. CDR1 is MNHEY, CDR2 SVGAGI, per germline. The CDR3 loop spans 13 amino acids. Trimming cost V 6 bases and J 7 bases, with 13 bases left between them. Here the CDR3 DNA reads TGTGCCAGCAGCCCGGGAGGGTGGCAGCCCCAGCATTTT. Amino acid sequence: CASSPGGWQPQHF.

This CDR3 reads CASSFRDRYNSPLHF. CDR3 nucleotides: TGTGCCAGCAGTTTTAGGGACCGCTATAATTCACCCCTCCACTTT. The chain employs TRBV6-5 and TRBJ1-6, with TRBD1 as a possible D gene (5 bases). This CDR3 contains 15 residues. CDR1 and CDR2 from the germline V gene are MNHEY and SVGAGI. V shed 4 bases and J shed 3 bases, with 10 bases lying between them.

The CDR3 coding sequence is TGCGCCAGCAGCCTACCCCCCGGCCAGGCAGAGACCCAGTACTTC. This sequence encodes CASSLPPGQAETQYF. The V and J genes are TRBV5-1 and TRBJ2-5; D remains ambiguous. Trimming stripped 4 bases from V and 4 bases from J, with 17 bases between. CDR1 SGHRS and CDR2 YFSETQ come from the germline V gene. The CDR3 is made up of 15 amino acids.